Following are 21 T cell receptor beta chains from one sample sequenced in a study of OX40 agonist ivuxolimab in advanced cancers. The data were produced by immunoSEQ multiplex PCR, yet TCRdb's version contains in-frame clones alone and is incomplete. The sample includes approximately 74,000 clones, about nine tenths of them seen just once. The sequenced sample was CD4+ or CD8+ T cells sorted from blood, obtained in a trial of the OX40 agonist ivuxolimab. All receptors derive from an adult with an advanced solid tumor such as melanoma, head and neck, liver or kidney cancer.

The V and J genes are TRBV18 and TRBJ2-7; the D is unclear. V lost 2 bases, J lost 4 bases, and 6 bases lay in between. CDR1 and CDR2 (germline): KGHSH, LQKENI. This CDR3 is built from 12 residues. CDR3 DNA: TGTGCCAGCTCACCAGGCGGTTACGAGCAGTACTTC. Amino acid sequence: CASSPGGYEQYF.

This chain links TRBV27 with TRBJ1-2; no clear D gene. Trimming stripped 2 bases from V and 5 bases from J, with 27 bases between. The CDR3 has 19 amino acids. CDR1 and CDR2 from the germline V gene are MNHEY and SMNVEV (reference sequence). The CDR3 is CASSLRRGNGPLEVYGYTF. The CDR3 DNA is TGTGCCAGCAGTTTACGACGGGGTAATGGACCGCTAGAAGTTTATGGCTACACCTTC.

The CDR3 loop is CASKPTGNTDTQYF. DNA of the CDR3: TGTGCCAGCAAACCGACAGGGAACACAGATACGCAGTATTTT. The chain combines TRBV6-5 with TRBJ2-3; 7 nucleotides agree with TRBD1. The V gene's germline CDR1 is MNHEY and CDR2 SVGAGI. The CDR3 totals 14 residues. V dropped 7 bases and J dropped 2; count of bases not matched to a gene: 6.

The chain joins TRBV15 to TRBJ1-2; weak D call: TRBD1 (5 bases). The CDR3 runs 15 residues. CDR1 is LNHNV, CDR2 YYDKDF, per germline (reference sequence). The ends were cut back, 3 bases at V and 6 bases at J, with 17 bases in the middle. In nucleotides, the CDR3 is TGTGCCACCAGCAGTTACGGGGCAGGGAGGGATGGCTACACCTTC. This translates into CATSSYGAGRDGYTF. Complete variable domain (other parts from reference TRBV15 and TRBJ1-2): DAMVIQNPRYQVTQFGKPVTLSCSQTLNHNVMYWYQQKSSQAPKLLFHYYDKDFNNEADTPDNFQSRRPNTSFCFLDIRSPGLGDTAMYLCATSSYGAGRDGYTFGSGTRLTVV.

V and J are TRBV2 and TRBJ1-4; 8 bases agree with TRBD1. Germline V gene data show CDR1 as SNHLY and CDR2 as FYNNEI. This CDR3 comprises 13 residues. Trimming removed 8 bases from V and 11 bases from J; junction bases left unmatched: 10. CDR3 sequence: CASGLGTGGKLFF. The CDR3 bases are TGTGCCAGCGGGCTCGGAACAGGGGGGAAACTGTTTTTT.

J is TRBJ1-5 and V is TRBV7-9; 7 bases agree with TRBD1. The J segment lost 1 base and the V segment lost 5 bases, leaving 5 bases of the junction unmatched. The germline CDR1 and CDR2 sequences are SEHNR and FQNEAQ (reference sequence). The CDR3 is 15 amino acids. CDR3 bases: TGTGCCAGCAGCGCCTCGGGACAGAGCAATCAGCCCCAGCATTTT. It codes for CASSASGQSNQPQHF. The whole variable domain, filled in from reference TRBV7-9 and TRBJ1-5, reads DTGVSQNPRHKITKRGQNVTFRCDPISEHNRLYWYRQTLGQGPEFLTYFQNEAQLEKSRLLSDRFSAERPKGSFSTLEIQRTEQGDSAMYLCASSASGQSNQPQHFGDGTRLSIL.

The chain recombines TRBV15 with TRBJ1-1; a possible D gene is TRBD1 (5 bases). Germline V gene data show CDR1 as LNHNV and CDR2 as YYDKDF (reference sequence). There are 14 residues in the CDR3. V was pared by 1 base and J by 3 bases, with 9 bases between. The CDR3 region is CATSRGGDDTEAFF. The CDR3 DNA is TGTGCCACCAGCAGAGGTGGGGACGACACTGAAGCTTTCTTT. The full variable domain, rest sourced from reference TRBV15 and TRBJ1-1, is DAMVIQNPRYQVTQFGKPVTLSCSQTLNHNVMYWYQQKSSQAPKLLFHYYDKDFNNEADTPDNFQSRRPNTSFCFLDIRSPGLGDTAMYLCATSRGGDDTEAFFGQGTRLTVV.

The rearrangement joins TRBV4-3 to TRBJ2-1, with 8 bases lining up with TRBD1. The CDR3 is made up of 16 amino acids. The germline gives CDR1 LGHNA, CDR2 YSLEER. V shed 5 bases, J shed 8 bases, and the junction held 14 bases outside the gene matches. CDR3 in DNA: TGCGCCAGCAGCATTTACCGGGACAGGTCAGTGTATGAGCAGTTCTTC. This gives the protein CASSIYRDRSVYEQFF.

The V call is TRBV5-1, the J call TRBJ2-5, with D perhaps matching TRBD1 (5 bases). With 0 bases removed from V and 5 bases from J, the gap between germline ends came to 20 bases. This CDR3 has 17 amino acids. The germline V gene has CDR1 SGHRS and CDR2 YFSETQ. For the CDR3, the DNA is TGCGCCAGCAGCTTGGGAGACAGAGACCATAGCCGGGAGACCCAGTACTTC. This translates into CASSLGDRDHSRETQYF.

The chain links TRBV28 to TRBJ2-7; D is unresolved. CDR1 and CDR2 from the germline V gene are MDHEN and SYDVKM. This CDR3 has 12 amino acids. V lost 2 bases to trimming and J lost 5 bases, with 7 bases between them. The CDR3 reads CASSLTLDEQYF. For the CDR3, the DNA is TGTGCCAGCAGTTTAACCCTGGACGAGCAGTACTTC.

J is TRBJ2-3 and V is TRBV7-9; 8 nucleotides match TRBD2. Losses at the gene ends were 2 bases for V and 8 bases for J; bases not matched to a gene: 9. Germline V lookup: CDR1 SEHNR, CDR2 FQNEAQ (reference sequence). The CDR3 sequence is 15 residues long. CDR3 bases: TGTGCCAGCAGCTTAATGCCCCGGGAGGGCGCTACGCAGTATTTT. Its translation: CASSLMPREGATQYF.

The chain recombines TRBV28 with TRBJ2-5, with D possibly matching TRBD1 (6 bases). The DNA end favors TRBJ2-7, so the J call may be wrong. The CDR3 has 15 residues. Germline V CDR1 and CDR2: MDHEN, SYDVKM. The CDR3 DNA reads TGTGCCAGCACCTCCAACCAGGGGCGTCGCTACGAGCAGTACTTC. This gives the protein CASTSNQGRRYEQYF.

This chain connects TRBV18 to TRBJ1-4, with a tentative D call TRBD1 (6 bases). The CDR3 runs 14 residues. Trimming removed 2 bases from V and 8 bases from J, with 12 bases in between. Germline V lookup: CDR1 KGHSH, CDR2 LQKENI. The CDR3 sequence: CASSPMGGREKLFF. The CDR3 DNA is TGTGCCAGCTCACCAATGGGGGGGCGAGAAAAACTGTTTTTT.

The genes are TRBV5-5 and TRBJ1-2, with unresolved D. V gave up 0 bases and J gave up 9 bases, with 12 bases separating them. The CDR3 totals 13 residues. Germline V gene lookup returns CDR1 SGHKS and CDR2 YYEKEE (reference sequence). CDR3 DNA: TGTGCCAGCAGCTTGGCCACAGACTGGCGCTACACCTTC. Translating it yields CASSLATDWRYTF.

This CDR3 is CASSFGPIDEKLFF. The CDR3 region has the DNA TGTGCCAGCAGCTTCGGGCCGATTGACGAAAAACTGTTTTTT. The chain recombines TRBV5-6 with TRBJ1-4, with D unresolved. The V and J ends lost 2 bases and 8 bases respectively, with 13 bases between them. In germline, CDR1 is SGHDT, CDR2 YYEEEE. The CDR3 has 14 amino acids.

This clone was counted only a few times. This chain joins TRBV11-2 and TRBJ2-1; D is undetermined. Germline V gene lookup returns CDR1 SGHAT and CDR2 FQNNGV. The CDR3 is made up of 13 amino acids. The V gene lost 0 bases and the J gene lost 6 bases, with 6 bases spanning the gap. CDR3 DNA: TGTGCCAGCAGCTTAGAAAACAGCAATGAGCAGTTCTTC. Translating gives CASSLENSNEQFF.

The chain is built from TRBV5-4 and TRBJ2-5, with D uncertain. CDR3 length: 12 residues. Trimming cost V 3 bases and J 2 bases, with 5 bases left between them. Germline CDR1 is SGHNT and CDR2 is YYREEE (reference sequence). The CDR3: CASSSPQETQYF. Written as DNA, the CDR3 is TGTGCCAGCAGCTCTCCACAAGAGACCCAGTACTTC.

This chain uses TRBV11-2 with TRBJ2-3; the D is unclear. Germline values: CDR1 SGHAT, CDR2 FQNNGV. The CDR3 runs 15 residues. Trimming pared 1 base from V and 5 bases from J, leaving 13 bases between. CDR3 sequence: CASSLGALGGDTQYF. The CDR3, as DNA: TGTGCCAGCAGCTTAGGAGCGCTTGGCGGAGATACGCAGTATTTT. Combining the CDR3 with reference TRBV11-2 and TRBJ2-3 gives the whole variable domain EAGVAQSPRYKIIEKRQSVAFWCNPISGHATLYWYQQILGQGPKLLIQFQNNGVVDDSQLPKDRFSAERLKGVDSTLKIQPAKLEDSAVYLCASSLGALGGDTQYFGPGTRLTVL.

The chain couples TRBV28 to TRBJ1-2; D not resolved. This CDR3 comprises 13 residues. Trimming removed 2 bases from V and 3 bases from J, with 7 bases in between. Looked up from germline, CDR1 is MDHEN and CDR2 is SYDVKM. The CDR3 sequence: CASSLTPDYGYTF. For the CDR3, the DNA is TGTGCCAGCAGTTTAACACCCGACTATGGCTACACCTTC.

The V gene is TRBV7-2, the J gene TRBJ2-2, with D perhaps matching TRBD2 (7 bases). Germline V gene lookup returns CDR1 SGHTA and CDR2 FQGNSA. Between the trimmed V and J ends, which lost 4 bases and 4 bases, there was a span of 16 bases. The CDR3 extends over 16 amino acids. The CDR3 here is CASSSGGGAGTGELFF. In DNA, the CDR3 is TGTGCCAGCAGCTCAGGCGGGGGCGCGGGCACCGGGGAGCTGTTTTTT.

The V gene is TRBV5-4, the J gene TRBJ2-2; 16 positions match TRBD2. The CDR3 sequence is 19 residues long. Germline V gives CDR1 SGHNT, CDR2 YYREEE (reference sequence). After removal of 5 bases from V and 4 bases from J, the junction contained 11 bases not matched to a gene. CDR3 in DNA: TGTGCCAGCAGGGGGCCGGGACTAGCGGGAGGGCCCTCCACCGGGGAGCTGTTTTTT. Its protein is CASRGPGLAGGPSTGELFF.